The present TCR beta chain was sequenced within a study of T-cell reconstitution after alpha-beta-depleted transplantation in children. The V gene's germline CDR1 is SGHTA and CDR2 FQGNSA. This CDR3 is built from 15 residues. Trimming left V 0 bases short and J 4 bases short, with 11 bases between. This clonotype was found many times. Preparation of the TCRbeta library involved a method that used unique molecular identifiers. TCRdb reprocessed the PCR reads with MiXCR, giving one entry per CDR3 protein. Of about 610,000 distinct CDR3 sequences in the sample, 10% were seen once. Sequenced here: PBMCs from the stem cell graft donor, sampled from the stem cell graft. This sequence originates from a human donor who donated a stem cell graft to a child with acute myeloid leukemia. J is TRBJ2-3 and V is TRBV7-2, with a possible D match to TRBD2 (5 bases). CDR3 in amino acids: CASSLAQLAADTQYF. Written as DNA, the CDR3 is TGTGCCAGCAGCTTAGCGCAGCTAGCTGCAGATACGCAGTATTTT.